A single sample is the source of the 10 T cell receptor beta chains below, sequenced in a study of blood T cells in healthy people across ages. Next came a second PCR, run for about 7 to 12 cycles, which used a sample-barcoded 5' primer along with a J-beta primer mix. TCRdb fed the 5' RACE reads into MiXCR, producing one record per CDR3 protein. The sample includes hundreds of thousands of distinct CDR3 sequences, under 65% seen only once; the top ten take 30% to 40%. The sequenced sample consisted of blood. The receptors here all came from a man aged 60 to 69 in good health.

The rearrangement uses TRBV27 and TRBJ2-3, with 13 nucleotides matching TRBD2. The CDR3 is made up of 20 amino acids. Germline values: CDR1 MNHEY, CDR2 SMNVEV (reference sequence). V dropped 7 bases and J dropped 4; count of bases not matched to a gene: 20. The chain's CDR3 is CASTPRQGRLAGGRPDTQYF. DNA of the CDR3: TGTGCCAGCACCCCCCGACAGGGAAGACTAGCGGGGGGCCGACCAGATACGCAGTATTTT.

In its sample, this clonotype was seen many times. This chain links TRBV5-1 with TRBJ2-1; 9 bases agree with TRBD2. The CDR3 spans 15 residues. The germline CDR1 and CDR2 sequences are SGHRS and YFSETQ. V was pared by 1 base and J by 4 bases, with 3 bases of the junction left unmatched. The CDR3 spells CASSLRGGAYNEQFF. Here the CDR3 DNA reads TGCGCCAGCAGCTTGCGCGGGGGGGCGTACAATGAGCAGTTCTTC. The entire variable domain, with the rest obtained from reference TRBV5-1 and TRBJ2-1, is as follows: KAGVTQTPRYLIKTRGQQVTLSCSPISGHRSVSWYQQTPGQGLQFLFEYFSETQRNKGNFPGRFSGRQFSNSRSEMNVSTLELGDSALYLCASSLRGGAYNEQFFGPGTRLTVL.

The chain employs TRBV20-1 and TRBJ2-3; 8 bases fit TRBD1. CDR1 is DFQATT, CDR2 SNEGSKA, per germline (reference sequence). This CDR3 has 15 residues. Trimming at V came to 5 bases and at J to 5 bases, leaving 12 bases not matched to a gene. The CDR3 protein is CSAPKPGGKVDTQYF. In DNA form, the CDR3 reads TGCAGTGCTCCGAAACCAGGGGGCAAGGTAGATACGCAGTATTTT.

J is TRBJ2-5 and V is TRBV28; maybe TRBD1 (6 bases). The CDR3 sequence is 14 residues long. Germline loops: CDR1 MDHEN, CDR2 SYDVKM. Trimming cost V 7 bases and J 4 bases, with 16 bases left between them. The DNA of the CDR3 is TGTGCCAGCAATATCATAGGGGGTGGAGAGACCCAGTACTTC. Its protein is CASNIIGGGETQYF.

This chain joins TRBV20-1 and TRBJ2-2, with 7 bases aligning to TRBD2. CDR3 size: 16 residues. Germline V lookup: CDR1 DFQATT, CDR2 SNEGSKA (reference sequence). Losses at the gene ends were 0 bases for V and 6 bases for J; bases not matched to a gene: 10. This chain's CDR3 is CSARDGEGVVPGELFF. The CDR3 DNA reads as TGCAGTGCTAGAGATGGGGAGGGTGTAGTGCCCGGGGAGCTGTTTTTT.

The rearrangement uses TRBV20-1 and TRBJ2-5; D gene ambiguous. Germline CDR1 and CDR2: DFQATT and SNEGSKA (reference sequence). Trimming cost V 1 base and J 1 base, with 13 bases left between them. CDR3 length: 15 amino acids. CDR3 residues: CSARVHPGPQETQYF. Written as DNA, the CDR3 is TGCAGTGCTAGAGTCCACCCCGGGCCCCAAGAGACCCAGTACTTC.

The chain employs TRBV21-1 and TRBJ1-1. TRBV21-1 counts as a pseudogene. The CDR3 consists of 16 residues. CDR3 DNA sequence: TGTGCCAGCAGCCCCGGCGGGGGAGGGGTGGACACTGAAGCTTTCTTT. This encodes CASSPGGGGVDTEAFF.

The chain is built from TRBV10-2 and TRBJ2-4; a weak D match, TRBD2 (5 bases). TRBJ2-7 explains the end of the DNA better; the J call may be wrong. CDR1 is WSHSY and CDR2 is SAAADI in the germline V gene. CDR3 length: 11 amino acids. The CDR3: CATLGVIEQYF. DNA of the CDR3: TGCGCCACCCTGGGAGTGATCGAGCAGTACTTC.

In this sample, this clonotype turned up many times. The rearrangement joins TRBV7-9 to TRBJ2-7; perhaps TRBD1 as D (6 bases). V was trimmed by 5 bases and J by 4 bases, leaving 15 bases between them. CDR1 is SEHNR, CDR2 FQNEAQ, per germline (reference sequence). This CDR3 spans 14 amino acids. CDR3 nucleotide sequence: TGTGCCAGCAGCCCCCAGGGGCCGGGTTACGAGCAGTACTTC. Protein product: CASSPQGPGYEQYF. Looking up the rest from reference TRBV7-9 and TRBJ2-7 gives the full variable domain: DTGVSQNPRHKITKRGQNVTFRCDPISEHNRLYWYRQTLGQGPEFLTYFQNEAQLEKSRLLSDRFSAERPKGSFSTLEIQRTEQGDSAMYLCASSPQGPGYEQYFGPGTRLTVT.

The J gene is TRBJ1-1, the V gene TRBV6-6; maybe TRBD1 (5 bases). Germline assignment: CDR1 MNHNY and CDR2 SVGAGI (reference sequence). Deletions cut 5 bases from V and 8 bases from J, with 12 bases between. The CDR3 contains 12 residues. The CDR3 DNA reads as TGTGCCAGCAGTAACTTCAAGGGGGAAGCTTTCTTT. It translates to CASSNFKGEAFF.